One and the same sample provided the 3 T cell receptor beta chains below, sequenced in a study of T cells in Graves' hyperthyroidism and ophthalmopathy. RNA transcripts provided the source from which TCR beta CDR3 regions were amplified. An initial round of RT-PCR targeting the TCR CDR3 relied on the HTBI primer set. MiXCR, run by TCRdb on the multiplex PCR reads, gives a single entry per CDR3 protein. The repertoire holds more than 40,000 distinct CDR3 sequences, with around 45% as singletons. The sequenced material came from peripheral blood or thyroid tissue (not recorded which). Every receptor here comes from a woman in her forties or fifties with Graves' hyperthyroidism.

This clonotype occurred many times. V and J are TRBV5-8 and TRBJ1-1; 9 bases agree with TRBD1. The CDR3 contains 15 residues. In germline, CDR1 is SGHTS, CDR2 YDEGEE. The ends lost 4 bases at V and 6 bases at J; junction bases unmatched: 10. The CDR3 sequence is CASSPRDRARAEAFF. CDR3 in DNA: TGTGCCAGCAGCCCTAGGGACAGGGCGAGGGCTGAAGCTTTCTTT.

The sample holds many counts of this clonotype. The CDR3 is CAISPGGHPNYGYTF. The CDR3, as DNA: TGTGCCATCAGCCCAGGGGGACATCCAAACTATGGCTACACCTTC. V and J are TRBV10-3 and TRBJ1-2, with 7 bases lining up with TRBD1. Trimming cost V 6 bases and J 2 bases; bases outside gene matches: 9. The CDR3 is made up of 15 amino acids. The germline V gene encodes CDR1 ENHRY and CDR2 SYGVKD.

The genes are TRBV7-8 and TRBJ1-5, with D unresolved. Germline V gives CDR1 SGHVS, CDR2 FQNEAQ. CDR3 length equals 17 residues. V lost 2 bases and J 7 bases, leaving 21 bases between the germline ends. The CDR3 reads CASSLPSGLRETQPQHF. Written as DNA, the CDR3 is TGTGCCAGCAGCTTACCCAGCGGGTTAAGGGAGACCCAGCCCCAGCATTTT. Variable domain in full (rest from reference TRBV7-8 and TRBJ1-5): GAGVSQSPRYKVAKRGQDVALRCDPISGHVSLFWYQQALGQGPEFLTYFQNEAQLDKSGLPSDRFFAERPEGSVSTLKIQRTQQEDSAVYLCASSLPSGLRETQPQHFGDGTRLSIL.